This T cell receptor (beta chain) was recorded in a study of cytomegalovirus exposure and HLA in healthy donors. Looking at the study overall: A preliminary data release comprised roughly 80 million unique TCRs obtained from HLA-typed donors.

Study results and caveats: Follow-up analysis seemed to connect common viral pathogens with several of the most significant clusters identified.

PCR used 60 Vbeta primers and 13 Jbeta primers. The repertoire was sequenced with immunoSEQ multiplex PCR; TCRdb's copy has only in-frame clones and lacks some. The top ten clones hold approximately 1.5% of a sample with about 160,000 clones, 82% of them seen once. Trimming took off 4 bases at V and 2 bases at J, with 14 bases between the two ends. The CDR3 sequence is 15 residues long. Germline-derived CDR1 and CDR2 are MDHEN and SYDVKM. Turning to this clone: Its antigen remains unidentified.

The receptor's source is a girl aged 5 to 17 in good health and CMV-seropositive. Sequences were obtained from PBMCs. This chain connects TRBV28 to TRBJ1-2, with a weak D call TRBD1 (5 bases). CDR3 protein: CASSSGKGYNYGYTF. CDR3 DNA: TGTGCCAGCAGTTCGGGTAAGGGGTACAACTATGGCTACACCTTC.